This T cell receptor (beta chain) came from a study of cytomegalovirus exposure and HLA in healthy donors. The CDR3 totals 15 residues. Trimming at V came to 5 bases and at J to 3 bases, leaving 10 bases not matched to a gene. Looked up from germline, CDR1 is MNHEY and CDR2 is SMNVEV (reference sequence). This clone was seen just once. Researchers ran the PCR with 60 Vbeta and 13 Jbeta primers. Profiled with immunoSEQ multiplex PCR; TCRdb holds only in-frame clones, not every one. The sample includes roughly 100,000 clones, around 80% of them seen just once. The receptor was isolated from a man aged 30 to 45 in good health and CMV-seropositive. The chain has TRBV27 and TRBJ2-7; TRBD1 agrees at 7 bases. Sequencing input: PBMCs. CDR3 sequence (DNA): TGTGCCAGCAGTCTCCGGGACAGCTTATTCTACGAGCAGTACTTC. Its protein product is CASSLRDSLFYEQYF.